The 17 T cell receptor beta chains presented below share a single source sample, sequenced in a study of blood T cells in healthy people across ages. Sample-barcoded 5' priming and a J-beta primer mix drove a second PCR of roughly 7 to 11 cycles. TCRdb passed the 5' RACE reads through MiXCR, listing each CDR3 protein once. Of 750,000 to 1,000,000 distinct CDR3 sequences in the sample, 25% to 35% were seen once. This sample was also put to use in a study of T cells of mothers and their children.

The sample consisted of blood. The receptors derive from a woman aged 40 to 50 in good health.

V usage is TRBV5-1 and J usage is TRBJ1-4; D is unclear. The CDR3 totals 13 residues. Germline CDR1 and CDR2: SGHRS and YFSETQ. Trimming shortened V by 3 bases and J by 7 bases, and 10 bases separated the two germline ends. Here the CDR3 DNA reads TGCGCCAGCAGCTACCGGGCCGGTGAAAAACTGTTTTTT. Encoded protein: CASSYRAGEKLFF.

The genes are TRBV6-5 and TRBJ1-1, with D maybe TRBD1 (5 bases). Trimming removed 0 bases at V and 2 bases at J, with 10 bases between. The CDR3 length is 15 residues. The V gene's germline CDR1 is MNHEY and CDR2 SVGAGI. CDR3 bases: TGTGCCAGCAGTTACTCTGGGGGGACCAACACTGAAGCTTTCTTT. Its protein product is CASSYSGGTNTEAFF.

This sequence joins TRBV7-3 and TRBJ2-1, with D tentatively TRBD2 (5 bases). Trimming took 5 bases from V and 10 from J, leaving 15 bases between them. From germline, CDR1 is SGHTA and CDR2 FQGTGA. CDR3 length: 13 residues. The CDR3 is CASSLWDSGEQFF. The CDR3 nucleotides read TGTGCCAGCAGCCTATGGGATTCGGGAGAGCAGTTCTTC.

The rearrangement joins TRBV29-1 to TRBJ2-1, with TRBD2 matching over 7 bases. The CDR3 loop spans 13 amino acids. The ends lost 6 bases at V and 8 bases at J; junction bases unmatched: 10. Germline V gene lookup returns CDR1 SQVTM and CDR2 ANQGSEA. CDR3 loop: CSVGEGVPDEQFF. The CDR3 DNA sequence: TGCAGCGTGGGGGAGGGAGTTCCAGATGAGCAGTTCTTC.

A few counts support this clonotype. The V gene is TRBV18, the J gene TRBJ1-1, with D possibly matching TRBD1 (6 bases). This CDR3 has 13 amino acids. V was pared by 6 bases and J by 6 bases, with 14 bases between. The germline gives CDR1 KGHSH, CDR2 LQKENI. The CDR3 region is CASSQSRGAEAFF. The DNA for the CDR3 is TGTGCCAGCTCGCAGAGCAGGGGCGCTGAAGCTTTCTTT.

This clonotype was seen at least ten times. The rearrangement links TRBV6-1 to TRBJ1-4, with 7 bases matching TRBD1. Trimming at V came to 7 bases and at J to 13 bases, leaving 6 bases not matched to a gene. Germline-derived CDR1 and CDR2 are MNHNS and SASEGT. The length of the CDR3 is 11 residues. Here the CDR3 reads CASIRDSRLFF. In DNA, the CDR3 is TGTGCCAGCATTCGGGACAGCCGACTGTTTTTT.

This clonotype showed up many times. The chain is built from TRBV29-1 and TRBJ1-1, with D tentatively TRBD1 (5 bases). V gave up 8 bases and J gave up 4 bases, with 17 bases separating them. Germline CDR1 SQVTM, CDR2 ANQGSEA. The CDR3 covers 13 residues. The CDR3 DNA sequence: TGCAGCTCGGGGCAGGGCGGCGGCACTGAAGCTTTCTTT. Amino acids: CSSGQGGGTEAFF.

This chain links TRBV5-1 with TRBJ2-7; D is possibly TRBD1 (6 bases). This CDR3 has 14 residues. Trimming removed 4 bases from V and 3 bases from J, with 14 bases in between. Germline V gene data show CDR1 as SGHRS and CDR2 as YFSETQ. DNA of the CDR3: TGCGCCAGCAGCCGACCGGGACAAAACTACGAGCAGTACTTC. Translation: CASSRPGQNYEQYF.

This clonotype occurred many times. The chain carries TRBV6-2 or TRBV6-3 and TRBJ2-1, with D perhaps TRBD2 (6 bases). Looked up from germline, CDR1 is MNHEY and CDR2 is SVGEGT. This CDR3 region has 14 residues. Trimming took off 6 bases at V and 3 bases at J, with 12 bases between the two ends. The CDR3 region has the DNA TGTGCCAGCAGCACCGCCGGGAGCTACAATGAGCAGTTCTTC. Protein: CASSTAGSYNEQFF.

The chain links TRBV28 to TRBJ2-7, with 7 bases that match TRBD1. In germline, CDR1 is MDHEN, CDR2 SYDVKM. The CDR3 extends over 15 amino acids. V was pared by 3 bases and J by 3 bases, with 8 bases of the junction left unmatched. The CDR3 DNA follows: TGTGCCAGCAGTTTCTCCGGGACAGCTTACTACGAGCAGTACTTC. It specifies CASSFSGTAYYEQYF.

This chain links TRBV12-3 or TRBV12-4 with TRBJ1-4, with D unresolved. The CDR3 loop spans 11 amino acids. The V end lost 8 bases, the J end lost 4 bases, and 5 bases lay between the germline ends. The CDR3 sequence: CASGLNEKLFF. The CDR3 coding sequence is TGTGCCAGCGGACTTAATGAAAAACTGTTTTTT.

This clonotype was seen at least ten times. This chain uses TRBV28 with TRBJ2-7; 10 bases are a match to TRBD1. The V and J ends lost 4 bases and 6 bases, in that order; junction bases with no gene match: 9. The V gene's germline CDR1 is MDHEN and CDR2 SYDVKM. The CDR3 length is 15 residues. CDR3 sequence (DNA): TGTGCCAGCAGTTATTATACCGGGACAGGGGCCGAGCAGTACTTC. This codes for CASSYYTGTGAEQYF.

This clonotype was observed at least ten times. This chain uses TRBV20-1 with TRBJ2-5; tentative D call: TRBD2 (6 bases). With 0 bases removed from V and 1 base from J, the gap between germline ends came to 12 bases. The CDR3 spans 15 residues. Per germline, CDR1 DFQATT and CDR2 SNEGSKA (reference sequence). The CDR3 DNA sequence: TGCAGTGCTAGAGATCGGGTAGCGGCCCAAGAGACCCAGTACTTC. This codes for CSARDRVAAQETQYF.

This clonotype was recorded at least ten times. V usage is TRBV28 and J usage is TRBJ2-1; the match to TRBD2 covers 7 bases. V lost 7 bases, J lost 2 bases, and 2 bases stayed unmatched. Germline CDR1 MDHEN, CDR2 SYDVKM. The CDR3 is 13 residues long. CDR3 sequence reads: CASTGGTYNEQFF. CDR3 nucleotide sequence: TGTGCCAGCACGGGGGGTACCTACAATGAGCAGTTCTTC.

The V and J genes are TRBV15 and TRBJ1-2, with D tentatively TRBD1 (5 bases). The CDR3 extends over 15 amino acids. The germline V and J ends were trimmed by 5 bases and 4 bases, with 17 bases remaining between them. The germline gives CDR1 LNHNV, CDR2 YYDKDF (reference sequence). CDR3 nucleotide sequence: TGTGCCACCAGCCCACGACAGCAGACGGGCTATGGCTACACCTTC. It codes for CATSPRQQTGYGYTF.

This clonotype has a count of ten or more. The chain has TRBV25-1 and TRBJ2-1, with D perhaps assigned TRBD1 or TRBD2 (7 bases each). There are 15 residues in the CDR3. Trimming removed 1 base from V and 9 bases from J, with 16 bases in between. Germline loops: CDR1 MGHDK, CDR2 SYGVNS. Here the CDR3 reads CASSESRGRDREQFF. The DNA of the CDR3 is TGTGCCAGCAGTGAATCCAGGGGGAGGGATCGTGAGCAGTTCTTC.

The chain couples TRBV12-3 or TRBV12-4 to TRBJ1-2; 7 nucleotides line up with TRBD1. The CDR3 loop spans 15 amino acids. V lost 6 bases, J lost 2 bases, and 9 bases stayed unmatched. CDR3 sequence (DNA): TGTGCCAGCAGCGCCGGGACAGCTAGGAACTATGGCTACACCTTC. Its translation is CASSAGTARNYGYTF.